The 3 T cell receptor beta chains in this list originate from one sample, sequenced in a study of CD8+CD57+ T cells in acquired aplastic anemia. Genomic DNA templated the TCR beta VDJ and CDR3 profiling. Using its own MiXCR run on the reads, TCRdb lists one record per CDR3 protein. The sample holds 200,000 to 250,000 distinct CDR3 sequences, around half seen once. The authors sequenced patients whose flow cytometry had shown CD8+CD57+ cell expansion. Sample: sorted CD4+, CD8+, or CD8+CD57+ T cells (not recorded which) from PBMCs. The receptors come from a human donor with aplastic anemia.

This clonotype was seen many times. The CDR3 DNA follows: TGTGCCAGCAGCTTAGATTTCGGAGATACGCAGTATTTT. Translation gives CASSLDFGDTQYF. The chain links TRBV7-9 to TRBJ2-3; D not resolved. CDR3 size: 13 residues. CDR1 is SEHNR, CDR2 FQNEAQ, per germline (reference sequence). Trimming stripped 1 base from V and 5 bases from J, with 7 bases between.

The table lists this clonotype with many counts. The rearrangement uses TRBV2 and TRBJ2-1; 8 bases line up with TRBD1. Per the germline V gene, CDR1 is SNHLY and CDR2 is FYNNEI. V trimming: 6 bases; J trimming: 1 base; junction bases outside the gene matches: 11. There are 17 residues in the CDR3. CDR3 residues: CASRAPPGTGSYNEQFF. In DNA, the CDR3 is TGTGCCAGCAGAGCGCCCCCCGGGACAGGTTCCTACAATGAGCAGTTCTTC. The full variable domain, with the rest looked up from reference TRBV2 and TRBJ2-1, is EPEVTQTPSHQVTQMGQEVILRCVPISNHLYFYWYRQILGQKVEFLVSFYNNEISEKSEIFDDQFSVERPDGSNFTLKIRSTKLEDSAMYFCASRAPPGTGSYNEQFFGPGTRLTVL.

The genes are TRBV12-3 or TRBV12-4 and TRBJ2-3; TRBD2 agrees at 9 bases. J was trimmed by 7 bases and V by 2 bases; bases with no gene match: 7. CDR3 length equals 15 residues. CDR3 DNA: TGTGCCAGCAGTTTACAGGCGGGGGGGCCCCATACGCAGTATTTT. It encodes CASSLQAGGPHTQYF.